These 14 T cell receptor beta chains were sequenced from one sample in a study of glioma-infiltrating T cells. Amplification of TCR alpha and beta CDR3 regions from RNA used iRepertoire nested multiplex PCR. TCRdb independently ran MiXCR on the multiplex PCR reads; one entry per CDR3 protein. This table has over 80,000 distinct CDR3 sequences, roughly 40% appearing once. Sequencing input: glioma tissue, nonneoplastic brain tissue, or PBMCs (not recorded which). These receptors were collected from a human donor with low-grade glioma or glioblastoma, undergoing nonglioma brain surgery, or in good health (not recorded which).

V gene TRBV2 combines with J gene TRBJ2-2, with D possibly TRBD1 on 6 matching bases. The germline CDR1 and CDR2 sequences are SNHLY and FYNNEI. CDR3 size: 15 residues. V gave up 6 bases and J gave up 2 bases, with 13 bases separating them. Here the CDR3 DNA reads TGTGCCAGCAGGGAGCGGACAGCTAACACCGGGGAGCTGTTTTTT. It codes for CASRERTANTGELFF.

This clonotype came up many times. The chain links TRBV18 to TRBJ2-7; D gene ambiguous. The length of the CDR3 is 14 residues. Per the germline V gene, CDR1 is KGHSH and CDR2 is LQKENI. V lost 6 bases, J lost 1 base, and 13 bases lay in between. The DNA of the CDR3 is TGTGCCAGCTCGGACCGTACTACATCCTACGAGCAGTACTTC. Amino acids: CASSDRTTSYEQYF.

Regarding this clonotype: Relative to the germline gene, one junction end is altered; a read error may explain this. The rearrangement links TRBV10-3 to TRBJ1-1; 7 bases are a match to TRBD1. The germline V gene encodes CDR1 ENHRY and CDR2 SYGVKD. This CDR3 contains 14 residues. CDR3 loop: CAISLEGANAEAFF. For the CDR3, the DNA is TGTGCCATCAGTTTGGAGGGGGCAAACGCTGAGGCTTTCTTT.

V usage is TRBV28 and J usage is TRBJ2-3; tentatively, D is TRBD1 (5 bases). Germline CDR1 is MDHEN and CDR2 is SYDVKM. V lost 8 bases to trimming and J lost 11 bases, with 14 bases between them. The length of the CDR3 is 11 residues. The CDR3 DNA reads TGTGCCAGCGGGGCTTACAATGAGCAGTATTTT. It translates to CASGAYNEQYF.

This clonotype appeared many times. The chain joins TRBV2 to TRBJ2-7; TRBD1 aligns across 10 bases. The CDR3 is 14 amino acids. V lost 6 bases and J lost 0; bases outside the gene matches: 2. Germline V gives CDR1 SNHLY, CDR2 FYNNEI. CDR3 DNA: TGTGCCAGCAGGGGGGACAGGGGCTCCTACGAGCAGTACTTC. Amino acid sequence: CASRGDRGSYEQYF.

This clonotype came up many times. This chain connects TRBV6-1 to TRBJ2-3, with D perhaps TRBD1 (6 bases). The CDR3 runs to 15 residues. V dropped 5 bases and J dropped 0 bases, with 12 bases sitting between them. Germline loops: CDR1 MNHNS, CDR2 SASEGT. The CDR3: CASSNEDSSTDTQYF. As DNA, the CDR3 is TGTGCCAGCAGTAACGAGGACAGCAGCACAGATACGCAGTATTTT.

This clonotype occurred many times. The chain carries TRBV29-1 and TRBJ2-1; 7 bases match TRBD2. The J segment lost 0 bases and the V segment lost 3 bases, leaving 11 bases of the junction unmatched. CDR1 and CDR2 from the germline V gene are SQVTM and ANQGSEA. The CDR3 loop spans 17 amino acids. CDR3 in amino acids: CSVEGGVEAASYNEQFF. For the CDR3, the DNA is TGCAGCGTTGAGGGGGGGGTCGAAGCTGCCTCCTACAATGAGCAGTTCTTC.

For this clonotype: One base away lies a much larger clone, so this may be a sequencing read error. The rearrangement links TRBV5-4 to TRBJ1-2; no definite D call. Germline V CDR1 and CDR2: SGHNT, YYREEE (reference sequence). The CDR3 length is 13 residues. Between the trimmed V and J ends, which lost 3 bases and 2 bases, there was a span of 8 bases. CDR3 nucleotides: TGTGCCAGCAGCTCGGCAGGCAACTATGGCTACACCTTC. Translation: CASSSAGNYGYTF.

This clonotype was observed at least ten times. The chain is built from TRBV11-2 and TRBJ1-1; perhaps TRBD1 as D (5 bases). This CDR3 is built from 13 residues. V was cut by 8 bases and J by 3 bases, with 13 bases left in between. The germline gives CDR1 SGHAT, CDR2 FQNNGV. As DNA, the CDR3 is TGTGCCAGCGGTCCGGGACGGGACACTGAAGCTTTCTTT. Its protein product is CASGPGRDTEAFF.

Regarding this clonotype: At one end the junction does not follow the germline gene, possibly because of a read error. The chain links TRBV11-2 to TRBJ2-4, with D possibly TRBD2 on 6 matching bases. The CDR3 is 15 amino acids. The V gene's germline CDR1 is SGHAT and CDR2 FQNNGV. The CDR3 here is CACSLRGLAKNIQYF. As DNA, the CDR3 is TGTGCCTGCAGCTTAAGGGGACTAGCCAAAAACATTCAGTACTTC.

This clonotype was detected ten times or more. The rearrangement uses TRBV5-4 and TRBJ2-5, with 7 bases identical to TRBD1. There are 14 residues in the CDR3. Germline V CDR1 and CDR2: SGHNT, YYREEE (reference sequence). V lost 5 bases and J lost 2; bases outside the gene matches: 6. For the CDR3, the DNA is TGTGCCAGCAGTACCGGGACAGTACAAGAGACCCAGTACTTC. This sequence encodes CASSTGTVQETQYF.

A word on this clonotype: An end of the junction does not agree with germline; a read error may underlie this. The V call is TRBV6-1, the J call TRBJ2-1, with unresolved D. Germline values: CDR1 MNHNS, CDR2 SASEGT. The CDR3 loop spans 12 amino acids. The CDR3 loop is CASSPGPNGQLF. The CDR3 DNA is TGTGCCAGCAGTCCCGGACCAAATGGGCAGCTCTTC.

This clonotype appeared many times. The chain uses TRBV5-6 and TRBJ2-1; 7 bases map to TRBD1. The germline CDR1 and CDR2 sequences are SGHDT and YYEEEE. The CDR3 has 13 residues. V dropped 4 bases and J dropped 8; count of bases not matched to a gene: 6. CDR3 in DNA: TGTGCCAGCAGCGGATACAGGGGACATGAGCAGTTCTTC. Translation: CASSGYRGHEQFF.

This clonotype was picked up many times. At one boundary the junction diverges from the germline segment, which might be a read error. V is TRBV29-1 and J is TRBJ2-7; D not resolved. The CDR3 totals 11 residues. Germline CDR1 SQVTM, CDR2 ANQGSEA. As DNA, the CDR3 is TGCAGCGTTGATGGACCCCGAAGATGGGACTTC. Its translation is CSVDGPRRWDF.